The present T cell receptor (beta chain) was sequenced within a study of pediatric ulcerative colitis. With 2 bases removed from V and 3 bases from J, the gap between germline ends came to 13 bases. Germline-derived CDR1 and CDR2 are MDHEN and SYDVKM. CDR3 length: 16 residues. Sequencing used immunoSEQ multiplex PCR; TCRdb keeps in-frame clones, though not all of them. The repertoire has about 16,000 clones, 80% of them found once; the top ten carry 6.5% to 9.5%. One to two pinch biopsies were taken from the rectum during colonoscopy. Remarks on this clone: Antigen: not known.

General observations from the study: Clonal expansions reduced rectal repertoire diversity in acute severe colitis.

The V and J genes are TRBV28 and TRBJ2-2; perhaps TRBD2 as D (5 bases). The sample comprised gut tissue. This sequence was found in a boy aged 10-17 years who was a control in a study of pediatric ulcerative colitis. The CDR3: CASSLGEGLDTGELFF. CDR3 DNA sequence: TGTGCCAGCAGTTTAGGCGAGGGCCTCGACACCGGGGAGCTGTTTTTT.